This passage covers 27 T cell receptor beta chains from one sample sequenced in a study of blood T cells in healthy people across ages. The second PCR ran 7 to 11 cycles with a sample-barcoded 5' primer and J-beta primers. One entry per CDR3 protein results from TCRdb running MiXCR on the 5' RACE reads. The table lists around 1.5 million distinct CDR3 sequences, almost 35% of them singletons. Material: blood. The receptors were gathered from a woman in her 30s in good health.

The V and J genes are TRBV18 and TRBJ2-1; D not resolved. Matching the DNA end better, TRBJ2-7 makes the J call doubtful. The CDR3 covers 15 residues. Germline CDR1 KGHSH, CDR2 LQKENI. CDR3 bases: TGTGCCAGCTCACCACCGATGAGCTCCTACAATGAGCAGTACTTC. It encodes CASSPPMSSYNEQYF.

This clonotype was observed at least ten times. This chain links TRBV4-2 with TRBJ2-7; D is unresolved. The CDR3 length is 15 residues. V was clipped by 4 bases and J by 0 bases, with 13 bases between them. CDR1 is LGHNA and CDR2 is YNFKEQ in the germline V gene. As DNA, the CDR3 is TGTGCCAGCAGCCCAGAGACGGGCAGCTCCTACGAGCAGTACTTC. It encodes CASSPETGSSYEQYF.

The genes are TRBV9 and TRBJ2-5; 8 bases are a match to TRBD1. Germline CDR1 is SGDLS and CDR2 is YYNGEE. V dropped 3 bases and J dropped 2; count of bases not matched to a gene: 18. CDR3 size: 19 residues. Here the CDR3 DNA reads TGTGCCAGCAGCGACAGCCGGGACAGGCCACTTGGGCCGCAAGAGACCCAGTACTTC. Residues: CASSDSRDRPLGPQETQYF.

This clonotype was seen ten or more times. The chain joins TRBV29-1 to TRBJ2-5; TRBD2 agrees at 7 bases. Germline CDR1 reads SQVTM; CDR2 reads ANQGSEA. V dropped 7 bases and J dropped 2; count of bases not matched to a gene: 7. The CDR3 consists of 13 residues. The CDR3 loop is CSARPGGQETQYF. For the CDR3, the DNA is TGCAGCGCCCGCCCGGGGGGACAAGAGACCCAGTACTTC. The full variable domain, its missing parts supplied by reference TRBV29-1 and TRBJ2-5, is SAVISQKPSRDICQRGTSLTIQCQVDSQVTMMFWYRQQPGQSLTLIATANQGSEATYESGFVIDKFPISRPNLTFSTLTVSNMSPEDSSIYLCSARPGGQETQYFGPGTRLLVL.

This chain connects TRBV3-1 to TRBJ2-4, with TRBD2 identical over 16 bases. Germline CDR1 and CDR2: LGHDT and YNNKEL (reference sequence). This CDR3 contains 21 residues. Germline trimming cut 6 bases from V and 3 bases from J; bases unmatched to any gene: 17. As DNA, the CDR3 is TGTGCCAGCAGTCTGGGACTAGCGGGAGGGCAGGTAACCCCCAACAAAAACATTCAGTACTTC. Protein sequence: CASSLGLAGGQVTPNKNIQYF.

To note about this clonotype: With a much larger clone just one base away, this may be a read error. The chain carries TRBV20-1 and TRBJ1-6; D is perhaps TRBD1 (6 bases). The CDR3 extends over 15 amino acids. Germline V gene lookup returns CDR1 DFQATT and CDR2 SNEGSKA (reference sequence). The V end was cut by 6 bases, the J end by 6 bases, with 18 bases between. Here the CDR3 DNA reads TGCAGTGCCCGGACCGGATCAGGGGTTAATTCACCCCTCCACTTT. It encodes CSARTGSGVNSPLHF.

The genes are TRBV7-6 and TRBJ2-1, with D possibly TRBD2 on 5 matching bases. From germline, CDR1 is SGHVS and CDR2 FNYEAQ. The V gene lost 5 bases and the J gene lost 7 bases, with 12 bases spanning the gap. The CDR3 extends over 13 amino acids. The CDR3 DNA follows: TGTGCCAGCAGCCTCACTAGAACAAATGAGCAGTTCTTC. Amino acids: CASSLTRTNEQFF.

This clonotype was counted a single time. The rearrangement uses TRBV20-1 and TRBJ1-2; D is uncertain. The CDR3 consists of 14 residues. Germline V gene data show CDR1 as DFQATT and CDR2 as SNEGSKA (reference sequence). V was pared by 7 bases and J by 1 base, with 16 bases between. CDR3 bases: TGCAGTGACCGGAACCAGTTTTATAACTATGGCTACACCTTC. Amino acid sequence: CSDRNQFYNYGYTF.

This clonotype was counted a few times. V usage is TRBV7-6 and J usage is TRBJ2-1; no clear D. Trimming cost V 1 base and J 0 bases, with 10 bases left between them. The CDR3 is 16 amino acids. CDR1 is SGHVS, CDR2 FNYEAQ, per germline. CDR3 sequence reads: CASSLERSSSYNEQFF. CDR3 DNA: TGTGCCAGCAGCTTAGAGCGATCCAGCTCCTACAATGAGCAGTTCTTC.

This clonotype came up a few times. The V and J genes are TRBV4-1 and TRBJ2-5; the D is unclear. The V end was cut by 2 bases, the J end by 2 bases, with 9 bases between. The V gene's germline CDR1 is MGHRA and CDR2 YSYEKL. This CDR3 is 14 amino acids long. CDR3 loop: CASSQKFIQETQYF. The CDR3 DNA is TGCGCCAGCAGCCAAAAGTTTATTCAAGAGACCCAGTACTTC.

This chain joins TRBV27 and TRBJ1-5; a weak D match, TRBD1 (5 bases). This CDR3 region has 17 residues. The germline CDR1 and CDR2 sequences are MNHEY and SMNVEV (reference sequence). V lost 5 bases to trimming and J lost 6 bases, with 23 bases between them. The CDR3 sequence: CASSPTPWRGRGQPQHF. As DNA, the CDR3 is TGTGCCAGCAGTCCCACCCCCTGGAGGGGTAGGGGTCAGCCCCAGCATTTT.

As regards this clonotype: An end of the junction does not agree with germline; a read error may underlie this. CDR3 DNA: TGTGCCTGCAGCTCAGAGGTACGAGCTAACTATGGCTACACCTTC. Protein product: CACSSEVRANYGYTF. The chain employs TRBV5-4 and TRBJ1-2, with unresolved D. This CDR3 has 15 amino acids. Per the germline V gene, CDR1 is SGHNT and CDR2 is YYREEE (reference sequence).

The table lists this clonotype with a few counts. V is TRBV28 and J is TRBJ2-7; TRBD1 aligns across 10 bases. The CDR3 is made up of 16 amino acids. After removal of 7 bases from V and 4 bases from J, the junction contained 13 bases not matched to a gene. Per the germline V gene, CDR1 is MDHEN and CDR2 is SYDVKM. CDR3 in amino acids: CASTASKGTGAYEQYF. DNA of the CDR3: TGTGCCAGCACCGCCAGCAAGGGGACAGGGGCTTACGAGCAGTACTTC.

V is TRBV20-1 and J is TRBJ2-5, with 11 bases matching TRBD2. CDR1 and CDR2 (germline): DFQATT, SNEGSKA (reference sequence). The junction had 14 bases not matched to a gene; V was cut back by 4 bases and J by 7 bases. The CDR3 is 16 residues long. In DNA form, the CDR3 reads TGCAGTGCTATGCCCCAGACTAGCGGGATTCGCGGGACCCAGTACTTC. It yields the protein CSAMPQTSGIRGTQYF.

The chain carries TRBV7-8 and TRBJ1-1; D is perhaps TRBD1 (6 bases). The CDR3 contains 12 residues. Trimming stripped 1 base from V and 8 bases from J, with 8 bases between. CDR1 SGHVS and CDR2 FQNEAQ come from the germline V gene. The DNA of the CDR3 is TGTGCCAGCAGCTTAGGACAGGAGGAAGCTTTCTTT. Translated, it gives CASSLGQEEAFF.

The chain employs TRBV11-1 and TRBJ2-5; no clear D gene. The germline V gene has CDR1 SGHAT and CDR2 FQDESV (reference sequence). The CDR3 sequence is 13 residues long. V lost 2 bases, J lost 5 bases, and 9 bases lay in between. CDR3 region: CASSLYGSETQYF. CDR3 bases: TGTGCCAGCAGCTTATACGGTTCGGAGACCCAGTACTTC.

The chain combines TRBV2 with TRBJ1-2, with a weak D call TRBD1 (5 bases). CDR3 size: 15 residues. CDR1 and CDR2 from the germline V gene are SNHLY and FYNNEI. Trimming took 0 bases from V and 7 from J, leaving 15 bases between them. The CDR3 DNA follows: TGTGCCAGCAGTGAAGCCGGAGCGTCAACAGGTGGCTACACCTTC. It yields the protein CASSEAGASTGGYTF.

This clonotype occurred once. The CDR3 region is CASRASPVPQETQYF. The CDR3 DNA reads TGTGCCAGCAGAGCGAGTCCCGTCCCCCAAGAGACCCAGTACTTC. The chain recombines TRBV2 with TRBJ2-5; D gene unclear. Germline CDR1 is SNHLY and CDR2 is FYNNEI. The CDR3 covers 15 residues. V lost 6 bases and J lost 1, with 15 bases in between.

This chain links TRBV27 with TRBJ1-1; 7 bases fit TRBD1. This CDR3 region has 14 residues. The V gene's germline CDR1 is MNHEY and CDR2 SMNVEV (reference sequence). Germline trimming cut 3 bases from V and 3 bases from J; bases unmatched to any gene: 4. CDR3 DNA sequence: TGTGCCAGCAGTTTGAGCAGGGGGGACACTGAAGCTTTCTTT. It translates to CASSLSRGDTEAFF.

This sequence joins TRBV29-1 and TRBJ2-1, with TRBD2 as a possible D gene (6 bases). There are 12 residues in the CDR3. Per germline, CDR1 SQVTM and CDR2 ANQGSEA. CDR3 DNA sequence: TGCGGCGCTACCCAGGGAGGCAATGAGCAGTTCTTC. It specifies CGATQGGNEQFF.

The chain links TRBV3-1 to TRBJ2-1; 7 bases line up with TRBD2. The germline gives CDR1 LGHDT, CDR2 YNNKEL (reference sequence). CDR3 length: 15 residues. Losses at the gene ends were 3 bases for V and 10 bases for J; bases not matched to a gene: 12. As DNA, the CDR3 is TGTGCCAGCAGCCATATGGGGGAGCGGGAAGGGGAGCAGTTCTTC. It codes for CASSHMGEREGEQFF.

The genes are TRBV4-2 and TRBJ2-5; TRBD2 agrees at 12 bases. Judging by the DNA end, TRBJ2-7 fits better; the J call may be wrong. Germline CDR1 is LGHNA and CDR2 is YNFKEQ. The CDR3 loop spans 17 amino acids. CDR3 nucleotides: TGTGCCAGCAGCCTAACACGCCCTACTAGCGGGGGGAACGAGCAGTACTTC. Protein: CASSLTRPTSGGNEQYF.

The chain employs TRBV7-8 and TRBJ2-4; 8 positions match TRBD2. The DNA end is a closer match to TRBJ2-7, so the J assignment may be wrong. Germline loops: CDR1 SGHVS, CDR2 FQNEAQ. The CDR3 is made up of 12 amino acids. CDR3 in amino acids: CASSPGLDEQYF. Here the CDR3 DNA reads TGTGCCAGCAGCCCGGGACTAGACGAGCAGTACTTC.

The rearrangement joins TRBV6-1 to TRBJ2-7; 9 nucleotides match TRBD1. V was clipped by 4 bases and J by 3 bases; unmatched bases: 13. This CDR3 has 17 residues. The germline V gene has CDR1 MNHNS and CDR2 SASEGT. CDR3 in DNA: TGTGCCAGCAGTGCTGAAAAGACAGGGGGATTTAGCTACGAGCAGTACTTC. Protein: CASSAEKTGGFSYEQYF.

To note about this clonotype: A much larger clone lies a single base off, so this may be a read error. The chain combines TRBV4-1 with TRBJ2-1; D unclear. The CDR3 has 16 amino acids. From germline, CDR1 is MGHRA and CDR2 YSYEKL. CDR3 sequence: CASSQQDGSSYNKQFF. CDR3 DNA: TGCGCCAGCAGCCAGCAGGACGGAAGCTCCTACAATAAGCAGTTCTTC.

This sequence joins TRBV7-2 and TRBJ1-4; TRBD1 matches 10 bases. The J segment lost 7 bases and the V segment lost 2 bases, leaving 7 bases of the junction unmatched. CDR3 length: 16 residues. Germline CDR1 SGHTA, CDR2 FQGNSA. CDR3 amino acids: CASSLKSRQGAEKLFF. The CDR3 DNA reads TGTGCCAGCAGCTTAAAATCGAGACAGGGGGCTGAAAAACTGTTTTTT.

V gene TRBV27 combines with J gene TRBJ2-1; D is uncertain. V dropped 5 bases and J dropped 5 bases, with 16 bases sitting between them. Per germline, CDR1 MNHEY and CDR2 SMNVEV (reference sequence). The CDR3 covers 15 residues. The CDR3 loop is CASSLLAIRNNEQFF. The CDR3 bases are TGTGCCAGCAGTCTTCTGGCGATTAGAAACAATGAGCAGTTCTTC.